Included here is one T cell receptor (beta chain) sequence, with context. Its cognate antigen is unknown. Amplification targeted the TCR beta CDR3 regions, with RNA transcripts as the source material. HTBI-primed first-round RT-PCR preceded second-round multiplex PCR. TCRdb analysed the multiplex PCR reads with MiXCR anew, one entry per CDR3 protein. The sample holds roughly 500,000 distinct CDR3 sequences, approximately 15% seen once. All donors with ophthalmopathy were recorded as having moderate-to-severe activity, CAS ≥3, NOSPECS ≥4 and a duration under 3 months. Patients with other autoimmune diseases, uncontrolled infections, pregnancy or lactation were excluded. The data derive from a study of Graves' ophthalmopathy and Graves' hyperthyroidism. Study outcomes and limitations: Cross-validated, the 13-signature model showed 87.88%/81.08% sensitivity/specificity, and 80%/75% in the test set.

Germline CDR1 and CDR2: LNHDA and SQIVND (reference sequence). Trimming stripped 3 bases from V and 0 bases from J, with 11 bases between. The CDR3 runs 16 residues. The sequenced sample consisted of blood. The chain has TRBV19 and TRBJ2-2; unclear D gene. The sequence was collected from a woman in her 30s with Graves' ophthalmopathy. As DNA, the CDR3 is TGTGCCAGTAGTATGCGCGGCCTCGCGAACACCGGGGAGCTGTTTTTT. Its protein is CASSMRGLANTGELFF.